This TCR beta chain is drawn from a study of beta chain features in type 1 diabetes. Turning to the study itself: Analysis included roughly 100 million sorted cells drawn from all samples. Study-wide results and limits: Cells carrying high TCR expression could end up over-represented when cDNA is sequenced. Patients' naive, central memory and regulatory TCRB repertoires appeared more alike than those of healthy donors.

Germline CDR1 LNHDA, CDR2 SQIVND (reference sequence). This CDR3 is built from 13 residues. V lost 5 bases and J 7 bases, leaving 9 bases between the germline ends. In the case of this clone: Its specificity is not known.

The entirety of the isolated RNA underwent reverse transcription, so expressed TCRB transcripts were sequenced. Some clones are missing from TCRdb's copy, which holds only in-frame ones; the method was immunoSEQ multiplex PCR. The sample records 330,000 or so clones, around a fifth being singletons. The specimen sequenced was naive CD4+ T cells from blood. The V and J genes are TRBV19 and TRBJ1-6; TRBD1 might be the D (5 bases). This sequence was found in a woman aged 18-29 years in good health. CDR3 nucleotide sequence: TGTGCCAGTAGTGCGGCAGGGAATTCACCCCTCCACTTT. Amino acids: CASSAAGNSPLHF.